This record looks at one T cell receptor beta chain sequence and its context. What it recognizes is unknown. This CDR3 is 13 amino acids long. Germline values: CDR1 MNHNS, CDR2 SASEGT. TCRdb re-called the 5' RACE reads and catalogs CDR3 proteins one per entry, DNA excluded. This specimen shows a few hundred thousand distinct CDR3 sequences; the ten leading clones hold 2% to 2.5%. These data belong to a study of monozygotic twins with inflammatory bowel disease. Study-level results: Extra variability in the repertoires of patients may have come from differing immunosuppressive treatments. The existence of one strong signal or clonotype linked to IBD lacked support.

This sequence joins TRBV6-1 and TRBJ1-1. Sequencing was performed on blood. This clonotype originated in a human donor with ulcerative colitis or Crohn's disease, or a healthy co-twin of an affected twin (not recorded which). The chain's CDR3 is CASSDPLNTEAFF.